This T cell receptor beta chain was retrieved from a study of cytomegalovirus exposure and HLA in healthy donors (dated by TCRdb to about 2017). Turning to the overall study: In an earlier analysis of 450 to 750 of the donors, approximately 260 Gb of sequence data and 117 million unique TCR beta sequences from about 190 million T cells were reported. Typing coverage differed by locus: A, B, C, DRB1 and DQB1 were typed in about 620-640 donors, DQA1 in about 510, DPA1 in roughly 590, and DPB1 in 472. Class I and class II HLA loci were covered by the typing at four-digit resolution. Alongside the repertoire data, information on donor age, sex, ethnicity and CMV serostatus was compiled. The study aimed to test whether signatures of past pathogen exposure could be identified by cataloging public T cell receptors. In an earlier analysis of 550 to 700 of the donors, high-throughput TCR beta sequencing was used to judge whether each TCR beta V gene segment behaved as functional or pseudogenic. Roughly five DR-DQ haplotypes were treated as single units for association and clustering because of strong linkage in the cohort. In a later analysis, previously published TCR beta repertoires from about 640 donors were re-analyzed and high-resolution HLA genotyping was added so that TCR occurrence patterns could be studied. Besides the first cohort of about 730 subjects, a separate validation cohort made up of over a hundred different subjects was used. Rather than using new phenotypic data, the later analysis identified candidate immune exposures from TCR beta sequences and from how often those sequences occurred across donors. To predict cytomegalovirus infection status, the study combined high-throughput TCR immunosequencing, statistical association of individual TCRs with disease status, and machine learning. All discovery cohort repertoires had been generated using a single sequencing platform. Among some 410 genotyped donors of the cohort, an average of about 240,000 unique TCR beta nucleotide sequences were sequenced per donor, 15% to 20% of them non-productive. Among the roughly 400 genotyped donors, approximately 82% belonged to the genetic ancestry cluster associated with self-reported Caucasian donors. Genome-wide SNP genotypes for about 55% of the 666 donors were used in a later genetic analysis, which treated that subset as a discovery cohort. The study used immunosequencing to profile the T cell repertoires of 600 to 850 subjects and linked those repertoires to cytomegalovirus serostatus. Roughly 310 gigabases of sequencing data and approximately 84 million unique TCR sequences were included in an early release covering about 700 HLA-typed donors.

The cohort consisted of fewer than 700 healthy bone marrow donors. At the time of sampling, every cohort member was nominally healthy, though immune exposures that went unrecorded were likely present. The donor tested CMV seronegative, placing the donor among the approximately 400 seronegative members of the cohort. Each donor provided a peripheral blood sample, and peripheral blood mononuclear cells were used for TCR beta sequencing. The Qiagen DNeasy Blood Extraction Kit was used to extract genomic DNA from the blood cell samples. Overall study outcomes, separate from this receptor: HLA typing was unavailable for some donors at each locus, so association tests used only the typed subset. According to a later genetic analysis, donors in an Asian-associated ancestry cluster had fewer N-insertions in productive TCRs than the approximately 710-donor mean. An association between a missense DCLRE1C variant and V-gene and J-gene trimming of TCR beta chains was found in a later genetic analysis and replicated in an independent cohort. According to the authors, the approach could potentially be generalized to other disease states and immunological phenotypes. Only TCR beta chains were sequenced in this cohort, and the absence of alpha or paired-chain data limited detectable features. The study gave a list of roughly 150 TCR beta chains associated with cytomegalovirus. When HLA alleles, especially DR and DQ, strongly co-occurred, TCR associations were difficult to assign to individual alleles. A further reported finding was that TCR beta sequences accurately predicted the HLA-A and HLA-B alleles for most subjects in the first cohort. Compared with equally common non-associated chains, HLA-associated TCR beta chains in a later analysis were more clonally expanded and had lower generation probabilities. Some IMGT-functional V segments, including TRBV6-2 and TRBV6-3, could not be distinguished by the 87-base-pair reads and were therefore excluded. In vitro tests confirmed that a few of the cytomegalovirus-associated TCR beta chains recognize cytomegalovirus antigens. A group of highly shared sequence variants was considered likely to be a technical artifact of the sequencing pipeline. In a later analysis, TCR association rates were found to vary across HLA loci, with the most associated TCRs seen for DRB1 alleles and the fewest for HLA-C alleles. Immune exposure information for the cohort was limited to CMV serostatus. Cytomegalovirus status was reported to be diagnosed by the classifier with high specificity and sensitivity in both the original and validation cohorts. In an earlier analysis of fewer than 750 of the donors, most TCR beta V segments were observed in productive rearrangements about 87% or about 30% of the time, broadly matching IMGT annotations. Linkage disequilibrium might explain the correlated functional status among segregating V segments, but an unknown experimental factor could not be excluded. Because counts were too low, around 17 rarely observed V segments, including chromosome 9 orphons, were left out of the earlier analysis of a few hundred of the donors. A later analysis associated 16,951 TCR beta sequences with specific HLA alleles at a false discovery rate of 0.05. Sequencing depth was assumed to be roughly uniform across donors in the presence/absence analyses, though that assumption may not hold. Several of the top co-occurrence clusters appeared to be linked to parvovirus B19, influenza, CMV and Epstein-Barr virus, according to a later analysis. While some public TCRs were present in many individuals, most TCR sequences turned up only very rarely across donors. Most CMV-associated TCR beta chains appeared to be HLA-restricted in a later analysis, and the HLA associations seemed to be driven largely by CMV exposure.

Library preparation was by the immunoSEQ multiplex PCR assay. For the multiplex PCR, a mixture combining 60 forward primers for TCR Vbeta segments and 13 reverse primers for TCR Jbeta segments was used. Amplification of the CDR3 region of rearranged TCR beta genes was performed with a multiplex PCR assay on genomic DNA. Amplified TCR beta libraries were sequenced as 87-base-pair reads on the Illumina HiSeq System. The authors' pipeline ran thus. Across the roughly 670 repertoires, a later analysis counted roughly 77 million unique TCR beta chains, around 11 million of which were shared by at least two donors. To remove PCR and sequencing errors, raw reads were error-corrected and collapsed into unique sequences using a nearest-neighbor algorithm that merged closely related sequences. CDR3 sequences were aligned to IMGT reference sequences to assign V, D and J gene segments. Each retained sequence needed at least a six-nucleotide match to both a V gene segment and a J gene segment. Rearrangements were classified as productive when the CDR3 lacked stop codons and remained in frame with V and J, and all other rearrangements were classified as non-productive. Following IMGT convention, CDR3 was defined as the stretch from the second conserved V-encoded cysteine to the conserved J-encoded phenylalanine. The earlier analysis of about 610 of the donors excluded any sequence lacking an unambiguous match to a single V gene segment. An earlier analysis of some 610 of the donors called V segments functional above 56.7% productive rearrangements and segregating when the between-donor standard deviation exceeded 5%. A statistical classification framework was built to diagnose cytomegalovirus status from the catalog of TCR beta chain sequences. In a later analysis, TCR nucleotide sequences were compared against IMGT/GENE-DB human TR gene sequences so that V and J genes could be assigned. Using the TCRdist pipeline, a later analysis assigned CDR3 sequences along with most-parsimonious VDJ recombination scenarios. In a later analysis, each TCR beta chain was defined by its CDR3 amino acid sequence together with its V-gene family, and reads lacking a unique V-gene family were excluded. A later analysis removed several hundred highly shared, low-generation-probability nucleotide sequences to deal with suspected cross-contamination and a sequencing artifact. A later analysis calculated a clonal expansion index for each public chain from normalized within-repertoire ranks of inferred template counts. A later analysis computed generation probabilities with a VDJ recombination model fitted to out-of-frame rearrangements, and checked the results against IGoR. Hypergeometric tests were used in a later analysis to score TCR-TCR, TCR-HLA and TCR-CMV co-occurrence, with a repertoire-size bias correction applied to the TCR pairs. In a later analysis, false discovery rates were estimated by permuting HLA or CMV assignments 20 times. In a later analysis, co-occurring TCRs were grouped using DBSCAN, and TCRdist sequence similarity was added for clustering within HLA-allele-positive subsets. For co-occurrence clustering, repertoires with fewer than 30,000 or more than 120,000 public chains were excluded, along with about five repertoires with anomalous nucleotide sharing. TCRdb holds this immuneACCESS table with in-frame rearrangements only. Some clones are missing; in checked studies, unresolved V genes explain under half, and the rest has no known cause. That table supplies the V and J calls and clone size; D and trimming were determined from the DNA. This sample has approximately 100,000 clones in its table, and 65% to 80% of those were observed once. The ten top clones hold roughly 2.7% of the sample.

The V end gives up 10 bases and the J end 3 bases, leaving 5 bases in the junction not matched to a gene. The germline V gene yields ENHRY for CDR1 and SYGVKD for CDR2. There are 12 amino acids in the CDR3, from cysteine to phenylalanine inclusive. CDR3 DNA is the only sequence kept; it has 36 bases, read in frame from the first base. About this clone: It lacks a known antigen. Base qualities are missing; no much larger clone stands one base away.

Sequencing was performed on PBMCs. The clonotype was recovered from a female donor in good health and CMV-seronegative. The chain is assembled from TRBV10-3 and TRBJ2-5; 7 bases in the junction line up with TRBD2. The encoded CDR3 is CASGTTKETQYF. The DNA sequence is as follows: TGTGCCAGCGGGACTACGAAAGAGACCCAGTACTTC.